These 7 T cell receptor beta chains came from one sample sequenced in a study of blood T cell repertoires in COVID-19 (dated by TCRdb to the early 2020s). Preparation of the library involved the immunoSEQ multiplex PCR assay. The clones in this table, taken by TCRdb from immuneACCESS, are in-frame only. Not every clone is retained; where verified, under half of the shortfall comes from an unresolved V gene, and the cause of the rest is unknown. This sample holds about 260,000 clones; more than 70% were observed only once. The leading ten clones occupy about 2.5% of the sample. The material sequenced was peripheral blood. These receptors all come from a woman in her 50s with acute or convalescent COVID-19.

V gene TRBV3-1 (or the pseudogene TRBV3-2) combines with J gene TRBJ1-3; D is ambiguous. The CDR3 contains 14 residues. Trimming took off 0 bases at V and 3 bases at J, with 6 bases between the two ends. The germline CDR1 and CDR2 sequences are LGHDT and YNNKEL (reference sequence). The CDR3 is CASSQEWSGNTIYF. The CDR3 DNA is TGTGCCAGCAGCCAAGAGTGGAGTGGAAACACCATATATTTT.

The chain links TRBV2 to TRBJ1-6; D remains unclear. This CDR3 has 14 amino acids. From germline, CDR1 is SNHLY and CDR2 FYNNEI. With 8 bases removed from V and 0 bases from J, the gap between germline ends came to 8 bases. In DNA, the CDR3 is TGTGCCAGCGGCAGTCTCTCCTATAATTCACCCCTCCACTTT. Translated: CASGSLSYNSPLHF.

This chain links TRBV11-3 with TRBJ2-1; 13 bases are a match to TRBD2. J lost 4 bases, V lost 5 bases, and 5 bases had no gene match. Germline V gene data show CDR1 as SGHNT and CDR2 as YENEEA. The CDR3 spans 16 residues. CDR3 region: CASSPGTSGTYNEQFF. The DNA for the CDR3 is TGTGCCAGCAGCCCCGGGACTAGCGGGACTTACAATGAGCAGTTCTTC. The full variable domain, with the rest looked up from reference TRBV11-3 and TRBJ2-1, is EAGVVQSPRYKIIEKKQPVAFWCNPISGHNTLYWYLQNLGQGPELLIRYENEEAVDDSQLPKDRFSAERLKGVDSTLKIQPAELGDSAVYLCASSPGTSGTYNEQFFGPGTRLTVL.

The chain joins TRBV27 to TRBJ2-7; TRBD1 is a possible D gene (5 bases). V was trimmed by 6 bases and J by 0 bases, leaving 12 bases between them. Germline values: CDR1 MNHEY, CDR2 SMNVEV (reference sequence). CDR3 length: 14 amino acids. The CDR3 protein is CASRRQISSYEQYF. For the CDR3, the DNA is TGTGCCAGCAGGCGACAGATTAGCTCCTACGAGCAGTACTTC.

The chain combines TRBV7-2 with TRBJ1-5; D gene ambiguous. Per germline, CDR1 SGHTA and CDR2 FQGNSA. V was clipped by 5 bases and J by 0 bases, with 8 bases between them. The CDR3 has 14 residues. The CDR3 nucleotides read TGTGCCAGCAGCGAAACTTTTAGCAATCAGCCCCAGCATTTT. Translating it yields CASSETFSNQPQHF.

This rearrangement joins TRBV7-9 to TRBJ1-2, with D tentatively TRBD1 (6 bases). The CDR3 length is 13 residues. Looked up from germline, CDR1 is SEHNR and CDR2 is FQNEAQ (reference sequence). V was trimmed by 8 bases and J by 4 bases, leaving 14 bases between them. CDR3 coding DNA: TGTGCCAGCCACACAGGGAACTCCTATGGCTACACCTTC. It yields the protein CASHTGNSYGYTF.

V and J are TRBV18 and TRBJ2-7; 7 bases align to TRBD2. This CDR3 has 15 residues. Losses at the gene ends were 0 bases for V and 5 bases for J; bases not matched to a gene: 7. CDR1 and CDR2 from the germline V gene are KGHSH and LQKENI. The CDR3 region has the DNA TGTGCCAGCTCACCACCGGTACTAGCGAGGAACGAGCAGTACTTC. It yields the protein CASSPPVLARNEQYF.